A selection of T cell receptor beta chains follows, all from one sample in a study of early T cells in non-severe SARS-CoV-2 infection. TCRdb redid the calling of the 5' RACE reads with MiXCR, one entry per CDR3 protein. The sample lists around 70,000 distinct CDR3 sequences, roughly an eighth occurring once. Sequencing was done on a sample of whole blood. The source is an adult who was a healthcare worker with PCR-confirmed SARS-CoV-2 infection or an uninfected control (not recorded which). Both conserved end residues are part of each CDR3. D genes are given only for firm matches. Clone size, where shown, is once, few, many, or a class for clones that have expanded.

DNA	CDR3	size	D	V	J
TGTGCCAGTAGTACCCTTAGCGGGAGGCAAAACATTCAGTACTTC	CASSTLSGRQNIQYF	few	TRBD2	TRBV19	TRBJ2-4
TGTGCCAGCAGCATCGGGACAGGGGGGACTGAAGCTTTCTTT	CASSIGTGGTEAFF	few	TRBD1	TRBV5-6	TRBJ1-1
TGTGCCTCAGAGCTGTTTTCGGGGACTGAAGCTTTCTTT	CASELFSGTEAFF	NA	NA	TRBV6-6	TRBJ1-1
TGTGCCAGCCAATCGACAGTCACCGGGGAGCTGTTTTTT	CASQSTVTGELFF	many	NA	TRBV28	TRBJ2-2
TGCGCCAGCAGCTTGGTCCGAGCGGGAGGGGGCACAGATACGCAGTATTTT	CASSLVRAGGGTDTQYF	many	TRBD2	TRBV5-1	TRBJ2-3
TGTGCCAGCAGCGACGAGTTGAGGCGCTACGAGCAGTACTTC	CASSDELRRYEQYF	few	NA	TRBV4-2	TRBJ2-7
TGCAGTGCTAGAGAGGCGACTAGCGGGAAAACGAATAGGCCAGATACACAGTATTTT	CSAREATSGKTNRPDTQYF	many	TRBD2	TRBV20-1	TRBJ2-3
TGCAGCGTTGTGAGGCTAGCGGCCAACAATGAGCAGTTCTTC	CSVVRLAANNEQFF	NA	TRBD2	TRBV29-1	TRBJ2-1
TGCAGCGTTGAAGATCCAACAGGAGCCTACGAGCAGTACTTC	CSVEDPTGAYEQYF	many	NA	TRBV29-1	TRBJ2-7
TGTGCCACCACCAGCGGGAGGGAGCAGTACTTC	CATTSGREQYF	few	TRBD2	TRBV12-3/TRBV12-4	TRBJ2-7
TGTGCCAGCAGCTTGCTAGCGGGAGGGTTAGAGACCCAGTACTTC	CASSLLAGGLETQYF	many	TRBD2	TRBV11-2	TRBJ2-5
TGTGCCAGCAGTTTTCTGGCGTTGAACACCGGGGAGCTGTTTTTT	CASSFLALNTGELFF	few	NA	TRBV12-3/TRBV12-4	TRBJ2-2
TGTGCCAGCAGTGTTGCGGGAATTAACGGGGATGAGCAGTTCTTC	CASSVAGINGDEQFF	many	NA	TRBV2	TRBJ2-1
TGTGCCAGCAGCCCCACGGAGAGTAGCGGTACCTACGAGCAGTACTTC	CASSPTESSGTYEQYF	many	NA	TRBV11-2	TRBJ2-7
TGTGCCAGCTCACCGGGACTCCCCTCTGAGACCCAGTACTTC	CASSPGLPSETQYF	many	NA	TRBV18	TRBJ2-5
TGCGCCAGCAGCTTTTCTTTCATGAACACTGAAGCTTTCTTT	CASSFSFMNTEAFF	many	NA	TRBV5-1	TRBJ1-1
TGCGCCAGCAGCCCTCTCGGGGAGGACCAAGAGACCCAGTACTTC	CASSPLGEDQETQYF	many	NA	TRBV5-1	TRBJ2-5